The rows below give T cell receptor beta chains drawn from one sample of a study of blood T cells in healthy people across ages. TCRdb re-derived calls from the 5' RACE reads in MiXCR, one entry per CDR3 protein. The sample carries about a million distinct CDR3 sequences, under 50% recorded once. The sequencing input was blood. Source of these receptors: a young man in good health. CDR3s leave out the opening cysteine and the closing phenylalanine or tryptophan.

j_gene	v_gene	CDR3aa
TRBJ2-3	TRBV5-6	ASRTSSNTQY
TRBJ2-1	TRBV27	AVSGGAKQF
TRBJ2-1	TRBV2	ARLFPGEEYNEQF
.	TRBV5-1	ASSLSIGAYEQY
TRBJ2-1	TRBV24-1	ATSGGTGEAYNEQF
TRBJ2-1	TRBV6-1	ASIRDRVGNEQF
TRBJ2-5	TRBV10-3	AIRTGTGEETQY
TRBJ2-7	TRBV5-1	ASSSESRGHEQY
TRBJ1-4	TRBV4-3	ASSQDVSRGMTNEKLF
TRBJ2-6	TRBV4-3	ASSQEGQDISGANVLT
TRBJ2-2	TRBV12-3/TRBV12-4	ASIVSGADTGELF
TRBJ2-6	TRBV7-2	ASSLLPAQILSGANVLT
.	TRBV10-3	AISEGFGLDEQY
TRBJ2-1	TRBV20-1	SARDRSSGVQRNEQF
.	TRBV9	ASSVDREGEQY
TRBJ1-5	TRBV7-2	ASSLRGEQPQH
TRBJ2-7	TRBV3-1	ASRQGGTYEQY
TRBJ2-1	TRBV7-2	ASSLAEWGNSYNEQF
TRBJ2-2	TRBV7-2	ASSLKWAGATGELF
TRBJ2-5	TRBV20-1	SARGSFQETQY
TRBJ2-1	TRBV12-3/TRBV12-4	ASSLSLGRNSYNEQF
TRBJ2-4	TRBV25-1	ASSDAGGPGIQY
TRBJ2-7	TRBV5-1	ASSLEDRGWGQY
TRBJ2-5	TRBV27	ASRARTGFETQY
TRBJ2-3	TRBV20-1	SALGQGGTQY
TRBJ2-5	TRBV5-1	ASSFTAAGQETQY
TRBJ2-7	TRBV27	ASSFGTGEQY
TRBJ1-2	TRBV29-1	SVEEADPAANGYT
TRBJ2-3	TRBV12-3/TRBV12-4	ASSFGSGRTDTQY
TRBJ2-5	TRBV5-1	ASSLGAGGNQETQY
TRBJ1-1	TRBV5-1	ASSFYTFRDTEAF
TRBJ2-1	TRBV5-1	ASSLEGLAEIYNEQF
TRBJ2-5	TRBV5-1	ASSLFGANQETQY